The T cell receptor beta chain described here comes from a study of shared clonotypes between healthy human individuals. General observations from the study: Depth was large, yet rarefaction showed that sorted-subset sequencing was incomplete.

Repertoires were generated with immunoSEQ multiplex PCR, while TCRdb's copy carries only in-frame clones and drops some. The sample contains around 120,000 clones, about 66% of which appear only once. V was trimmed by 2 bases and J by 1 base, leaving 8 bases between them. The germline V gene has CDR1 LNHNV and CDR2 YYDKDF (reference sequence). The CDR3 is 14 residues long. As regards this clone: The antigen is not known.

This receptor was identified in a woman in her thirties in good health. The V call is TRBV15, the J call TRBJ1-1, with D unclear. The sequencing input was memory CD8+ T cells sorted from blood. Noted subset: CD45RO+ cells pooled with CCR7-negative TemRA cells. CDR3 loop: CATSRFLGNTEAFF. The CDR3 coding sequence is TGTGCCACCAGCAGATTTCTCGGGAACACTGAAGCTTTCTTT.